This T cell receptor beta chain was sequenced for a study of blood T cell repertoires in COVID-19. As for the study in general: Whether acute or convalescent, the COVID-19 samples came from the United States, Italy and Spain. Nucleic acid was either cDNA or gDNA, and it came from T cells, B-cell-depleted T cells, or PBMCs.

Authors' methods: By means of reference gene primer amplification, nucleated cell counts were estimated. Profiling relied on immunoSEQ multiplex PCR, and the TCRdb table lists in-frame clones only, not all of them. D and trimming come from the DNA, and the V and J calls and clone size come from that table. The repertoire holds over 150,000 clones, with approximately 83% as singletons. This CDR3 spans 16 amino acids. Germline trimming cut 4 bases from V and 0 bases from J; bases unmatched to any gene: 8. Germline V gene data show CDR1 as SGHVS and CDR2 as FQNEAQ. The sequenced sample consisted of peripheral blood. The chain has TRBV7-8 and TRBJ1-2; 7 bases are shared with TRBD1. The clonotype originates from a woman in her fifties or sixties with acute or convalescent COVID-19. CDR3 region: CASSSYRDSSNYGYTF. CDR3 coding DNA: TGTGCCAGCAGCTCCTACCGGGACAGCTCTAACTATGGCTACACCTTC.